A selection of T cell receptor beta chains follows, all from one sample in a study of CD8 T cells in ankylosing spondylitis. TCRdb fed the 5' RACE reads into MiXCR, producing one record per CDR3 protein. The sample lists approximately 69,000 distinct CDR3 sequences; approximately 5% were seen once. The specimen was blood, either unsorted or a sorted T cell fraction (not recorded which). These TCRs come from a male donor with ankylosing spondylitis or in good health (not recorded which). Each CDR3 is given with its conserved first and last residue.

CASTGDANTGELFF,TRBJ2-2,TRBV9
CSAPHRALANEKLFF,TRBJ1-4,TRBV20-1
CSASPPWTQDTQYF,TRBJ2-3,TRBV20-1
CASSPRTGGNGYGYTF,TRBJ1-2,TRBV12-3/TRBV12-4
CASSFLPLAGGPNEQFF,TRBJ2-1,TRBV5-5
CAWSVRQTDTQYF,TRBJ2-3,TRBV30
CASSYDLDYNEQFF,TRBJ2-1,TRBV6-2/TRBV6-3
CATGTGATDTQYF,TRBJ2-3,TRBV24-1
CSARVLPRTGPQETQYF,TRBJ2-5,TRBV20-1
CSARDQTSGGSLHSADTQYF,TRBJ2-3,TRBV20-1
CASSLPARETQYF,TRBJ2-5,TRBV7-8
CAWTQRQDQPQHF,TRBJ1-5,TRBV30
CASSVSENTEAFF,TRBJ1-1,TRBV9
CASSLDGYTYEQYF,TRBJ2-7,TRBV5-1
CASSFRPSQPNEKLFF,TRBJ1-4,TRBV5-1
CASSLHLGGSPLHF,TRBJ1-6,TRBV28
CASSAANYGYTF,TRBJ1-2,TRBV12-3/TRBV12-4
CASSSPGSVDTQYF,TRBJ2-3,TRBV28
CASSQEGQGNTEAFF,TRBJ1-1,TRBV4-2
CASSQTANYGYTF,TRBJ1-2,TRBV2
CSVEDSAGRGNYGYTF,TRBJ1-2,TRBV29-1
CASSWYGTTEAFF,TRBJ1-1,TRBV5-1
CASTGKQERKLFF,TRBJ1-4,TRBV2
CSADSTGRETQYF,TRBJ2-5,TRBV20-1
CSAREEGVGYQPQHF,TRBJ1-5,TRBV20-1
CSARGDLGFGAFF,TRBJ1-1,TRBV20-1
CASSLAAGGSYNSPLHF,TRBJ1-6,TRBV6-2/TRBV6-3
CASSLAEDAEKLFF,TRBJ1-4,TRBV5-1
CAISQPGELFF,TRBJ2-2,TRBV10-3
CASSKSKGLSGELFF,TRBJ2-2,TRBV21-1
CASSPLTSGAGGTDTQYF,TRBJ2-3,TRBV5-6
CASSQEIVGMQETQYF,TRBJ2-5,TRBV4-1
CSAERGLMYFF,TRBJ2-1,TRBV20-1
CAISELLGPYEQYF,TRBJ2-7,TRBV10-3
CSGRQGDGYGYTF,TRBJ1-2,TRBV20-1
CSVEMGVSNTGELFF,TRBJ2-2,TRBV20-1
CASSTTGTGKIAKNIQYF,TRBJ2-4,TRBV28
CASSGDRGNTEAFF,TRBJ1-1,TRBV2
CASSLDARENSPLHF,TRBJ1-6,TRBV7-2
CASSPNSPETTGELFF,TRBJ2-2,TRBV18
CSASGLAGEETQYF,TRBJ2-5,TRBV20-1
CASSGQVINEQFF,TRBJ2-1,TRBV6-1
CASTAGTQETQYF,TRBJ2-5,TRBV28
CASSQGPFVSEQFF,TRBJ2-1,TRBV14
CASSPQGAEQYF,TRBJ2-7,TRBV6-1
CASSYSSGAWFNGNTIYF,TRBJ1-3,TRBV6-5
CASFGTDYGYTF,TRBJ1-2,TRBV9
CASSLAEKRQGLRTDTQYF,TRBJ2-3,TRBV5-1
CASSLDAGGQQETQYF,TRBJ2-5,TRBV7-7
CASSSPGGGNTIYF,TRBJ1-3,TRBV6-5
CASTPWGKNIQYF,TRBJ2-4,TRBV5-6
CASSLTSGYTGELFF,TRBJ2-2,TRBV7-2
CASSPYRDPDTQYF,TRBJ2-3,TRBV11-3
CASSRTGGLYEQYF,TRBJ2-7,TRBV6-1